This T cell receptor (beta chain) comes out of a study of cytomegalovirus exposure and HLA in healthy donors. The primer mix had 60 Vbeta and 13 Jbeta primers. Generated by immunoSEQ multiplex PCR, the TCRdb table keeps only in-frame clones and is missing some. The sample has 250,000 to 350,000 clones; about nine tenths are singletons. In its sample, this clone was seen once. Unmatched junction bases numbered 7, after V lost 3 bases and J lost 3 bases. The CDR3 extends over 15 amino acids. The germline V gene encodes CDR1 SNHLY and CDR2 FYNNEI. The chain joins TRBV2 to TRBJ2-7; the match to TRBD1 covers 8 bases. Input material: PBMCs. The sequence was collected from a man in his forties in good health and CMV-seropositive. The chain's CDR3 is CASSDRTGLNYEQYF. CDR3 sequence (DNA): TGTGCCAGCAGTGACAGGACAGGGCTGAACTACGAGCAGTACTTC.